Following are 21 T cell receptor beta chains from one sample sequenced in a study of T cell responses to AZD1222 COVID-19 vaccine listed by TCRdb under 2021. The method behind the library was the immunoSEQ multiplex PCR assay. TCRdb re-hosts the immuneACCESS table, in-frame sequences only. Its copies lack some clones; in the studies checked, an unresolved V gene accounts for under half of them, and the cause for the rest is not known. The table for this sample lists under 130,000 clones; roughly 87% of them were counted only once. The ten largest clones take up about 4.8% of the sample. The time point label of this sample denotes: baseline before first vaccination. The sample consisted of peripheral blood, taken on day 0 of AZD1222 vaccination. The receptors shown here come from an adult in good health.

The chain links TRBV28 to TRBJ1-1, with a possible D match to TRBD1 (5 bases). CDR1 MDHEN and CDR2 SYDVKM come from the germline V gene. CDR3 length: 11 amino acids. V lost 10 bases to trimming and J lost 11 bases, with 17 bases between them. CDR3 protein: CATETGGMAFF. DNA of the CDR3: TGTGCCACCGAAACCGGGGGGATGGCTTTCTTT.

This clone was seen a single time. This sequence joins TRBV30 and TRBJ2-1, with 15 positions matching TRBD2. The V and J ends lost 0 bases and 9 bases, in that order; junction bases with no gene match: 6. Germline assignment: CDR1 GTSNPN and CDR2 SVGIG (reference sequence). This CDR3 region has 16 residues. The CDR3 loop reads CAWSVRGLAGGTEQFF. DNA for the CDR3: TGTGCCTGGAGTGTAAGGGGACTAGCGGGGGGCACTGAGCAGTTCTTC. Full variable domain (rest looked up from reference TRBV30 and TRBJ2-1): SQTIHQWPATLVQPVGSPLSLECTVEGTSNPNLYWYRQAAGRGLQLLFYSVGIGQISSEVPQNLSASRPQDRQFILSSKKLLLSDSGFYLCAWSVRGLAGGTEQFFGPGTRLTVL.

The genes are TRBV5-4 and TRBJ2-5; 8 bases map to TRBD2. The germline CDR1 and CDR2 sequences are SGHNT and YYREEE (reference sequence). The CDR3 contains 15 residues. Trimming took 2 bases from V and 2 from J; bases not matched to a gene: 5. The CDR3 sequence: CASSFPGLGQETQYF. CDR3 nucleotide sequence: TGTGCCAGCAGCTTTCCGGGACTAGGGCAAGAGACCCAGTACTTC.

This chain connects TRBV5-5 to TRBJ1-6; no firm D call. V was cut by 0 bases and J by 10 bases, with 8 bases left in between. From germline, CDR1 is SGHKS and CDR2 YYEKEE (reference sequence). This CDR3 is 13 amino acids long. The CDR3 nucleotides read TGTGCCAGCAGCTTGGCCTTGGAGTCACCCCTCCACTTT. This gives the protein CASSLALESPLHF. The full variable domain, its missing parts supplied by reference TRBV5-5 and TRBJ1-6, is DAGVTQSPTHLIKTRGQQVTLRCSPISGHKSVSWYQQVLGQGPQFIFQYYEKEERGRGNFPDRFSARQFPNYSSELNVNALLLGDSALYLCASSLALESPLHFGNGTRLTVT.

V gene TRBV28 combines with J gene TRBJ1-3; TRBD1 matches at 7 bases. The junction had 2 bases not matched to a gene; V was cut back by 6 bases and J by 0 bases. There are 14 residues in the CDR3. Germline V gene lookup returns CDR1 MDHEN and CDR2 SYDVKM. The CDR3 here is CASSRQGSGNTIYF. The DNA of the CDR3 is TGTGCCAGCAGCAGACAGGGCTCTGGAAACACCATATATTTT.

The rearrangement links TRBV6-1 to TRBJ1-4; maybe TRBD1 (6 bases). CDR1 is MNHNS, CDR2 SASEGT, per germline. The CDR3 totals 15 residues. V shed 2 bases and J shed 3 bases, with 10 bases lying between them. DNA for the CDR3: TGTGCCAGCAGTGAAATGGGGGCTTCTAATGAAAAACTGTTTTTT. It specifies CASSEMGASNEKLFF.

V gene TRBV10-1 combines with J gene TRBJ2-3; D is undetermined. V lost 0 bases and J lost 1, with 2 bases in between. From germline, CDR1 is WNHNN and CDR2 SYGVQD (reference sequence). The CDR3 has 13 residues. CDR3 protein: CASSESGTDTQYF. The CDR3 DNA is TGCGCCAGCAGTGAGTCGGGCACAGATACGCAGTATTTT.

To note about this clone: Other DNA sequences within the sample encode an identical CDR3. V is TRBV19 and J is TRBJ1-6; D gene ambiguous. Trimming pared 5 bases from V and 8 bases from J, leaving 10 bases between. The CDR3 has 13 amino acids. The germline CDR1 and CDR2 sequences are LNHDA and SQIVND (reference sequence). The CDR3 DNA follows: TGTGCCAGTAGTGGTAGGTTGTATTCACCCCTCCACTTT. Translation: CASSGRLYSPLHF.

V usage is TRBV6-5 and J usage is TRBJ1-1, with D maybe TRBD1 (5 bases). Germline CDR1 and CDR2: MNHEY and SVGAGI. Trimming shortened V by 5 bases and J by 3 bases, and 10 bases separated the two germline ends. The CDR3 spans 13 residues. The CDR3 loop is CASSPRGDTEAFF. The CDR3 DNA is TGTGCCAGCAGTCCCCGGGGGGACACTGAAGCTTTCTTT.

CDR3 bases: TGTGCCAGCAGCCGAAGGGCTACTCGATTAAGAGGGGGAGAGACCCAGTACTTC. Translating it yields CASSRRATRLRGGETQYF. The chain links TRBV28 to TRBJ2-5; perhaps TRBD1 as D (6 bases). V was shortened by 6 bases and J by 4 bases, with 27 bases between the two germline ends. This CDR3 region has 18 residues. From germline, CDR1 is MDHEN and CDR2 SYDVKM. Using reference TRBV28 and TRBJ2-5 for the parts outside the CDR3, the full variable domain is DVKVTQSSRYLVKRTGEKVFLECVQDMDHENMFWYRQDPGLGLRLIYFSYDVKMKEKGDIPEGYSVSREKKERFSLILESASTNQTSMYLCASSRRATRLRGGETQYFGPGTRLLVL.

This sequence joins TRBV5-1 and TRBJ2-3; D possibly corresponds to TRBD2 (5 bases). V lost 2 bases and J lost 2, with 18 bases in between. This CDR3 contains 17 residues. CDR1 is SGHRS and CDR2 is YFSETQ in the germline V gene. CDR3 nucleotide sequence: TGCGCCAGCAGCTTCCCCCGGGCAGCGGCCGACACAGATACGCAGTATTTT. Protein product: CASSFPRAAADTDTQYF. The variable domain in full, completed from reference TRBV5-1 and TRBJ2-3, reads KAGVTQTPRYLIKTRGQQVTLSCSPISGHRSVSWYQQTPGQGLQFLFEYFSETQRNKGNFPGRFSGRQFSNSRSEMNVSTLELGDSALYLCASSFPRAAADTDTQYFGPGTRLTVL.

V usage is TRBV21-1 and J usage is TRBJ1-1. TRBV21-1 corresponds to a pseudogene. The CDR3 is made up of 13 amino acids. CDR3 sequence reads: CASSNWGRTEAFF. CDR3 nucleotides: TGTGCCAGCAGCAATTGGGGTCGCACTGAAGCTTTCTTT.

As DNA, the CDR3 is TGCGCCAGCAGCTTGCTCAGGGGTTACGAGCAGTACTTC. It translates to CASSLLRGYEQYF. This chain joins TRBV5-1 and TRBJ2-7, with a possible D match to TRBD1 (6 bases). The CDR3 is 13 residues long. Germline V gives CDR1 SGHRS, CDR2 YFSETQ. Trimming shortened V by 1 base and J by 4 bases, and 9 bases separated the two germline ends.

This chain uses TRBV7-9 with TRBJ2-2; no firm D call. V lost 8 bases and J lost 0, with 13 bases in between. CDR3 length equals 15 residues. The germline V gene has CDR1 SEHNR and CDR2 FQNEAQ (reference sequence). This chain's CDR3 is CASAVVTPNTGELFF. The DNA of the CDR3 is TGTGCCAGCGCGGTGGTTACCCCGAACACCGGGGAGCTGTTTTTT. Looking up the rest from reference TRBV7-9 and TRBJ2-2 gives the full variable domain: DTGVSQNPRHKITKRGQNVTFRCDPISEHNRLYWYRQTLGQGPEFLTYFQNEAQLEKSRLLSDRFSAERPKGSFSTLEIQRTEQGDSAMYLCASAVVTPNTGELFFGEGSRLTVL.

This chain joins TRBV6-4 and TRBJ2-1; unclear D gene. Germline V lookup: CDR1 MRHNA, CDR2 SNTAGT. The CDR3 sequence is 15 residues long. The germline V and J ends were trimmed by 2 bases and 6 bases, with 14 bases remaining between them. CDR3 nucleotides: TGTGCCAGCAGTGACCAAGGGTTTCCCCCCAATGAGCAGTTCTTC. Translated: CASSDQGFPPNEQFF.

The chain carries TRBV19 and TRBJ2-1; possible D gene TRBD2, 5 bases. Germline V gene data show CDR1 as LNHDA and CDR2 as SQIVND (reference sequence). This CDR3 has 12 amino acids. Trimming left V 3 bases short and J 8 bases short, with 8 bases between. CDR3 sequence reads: CASSMSGYEQFF. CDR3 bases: TGTGCCAGTAGTATGTCGGGATATGAGCAGTTCTTC.

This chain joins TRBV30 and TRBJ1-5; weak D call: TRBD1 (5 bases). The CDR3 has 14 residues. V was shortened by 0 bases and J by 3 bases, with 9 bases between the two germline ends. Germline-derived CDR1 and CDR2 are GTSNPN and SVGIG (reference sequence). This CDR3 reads CAWSVRQPNQPQHF. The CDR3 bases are TGTGCCTGGAGTGTTCGACAGCCCAATCAGCCCCAGCATTTT.

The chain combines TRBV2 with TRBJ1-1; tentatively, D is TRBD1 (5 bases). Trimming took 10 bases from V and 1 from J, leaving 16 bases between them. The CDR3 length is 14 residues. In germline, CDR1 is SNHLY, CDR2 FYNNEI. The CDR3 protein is CATGGGLGNTEAFF. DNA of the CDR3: TGTGCCACCGGGGGAGGCTTGGGGAACACTGAAGCTTTCTTT.

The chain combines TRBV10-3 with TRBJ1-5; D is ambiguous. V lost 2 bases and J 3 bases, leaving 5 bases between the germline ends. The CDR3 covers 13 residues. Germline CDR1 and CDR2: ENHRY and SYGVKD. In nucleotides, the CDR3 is TGTGCCATCAGTGAGGATGACAATCAGCCCCAGCATTTT. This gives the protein CAISEDDNQPQHF.

CDR3 DNA sequence: TGTGCCAGCAGCCTCCAGGGGTCCAATGAAAAACTGTTTTTT. It translates to CASSLQGSNEKLFF. The chain is built from TRBV5-4 and TRBJ1-4; tentatively, D is TRBD1 (6 bases). CDR3 length: 14 amino acids. Germline lookup yields CDR1 SGHNT and CDR2 YYREEE (reference sequence). Trimming shortened V by 4 bases and J by 5 bases, and 12 bases separated the two germline ends.

CDR3 sequence reads: CASTREEDTQYF. The CDR3 DNA follows: TGTGCCAGCACCCGCGAGGAGGATACGCAGTATTTT. This rearrangement joins TRBV2 to TRBJ2-3; D not certain. The CDR3 has 12 residues. The V end lost 7 bases, the J end lost 6 bases, and 11 bases lay between the germline ends. Germline V gives CDR1 SNHLY, CDR2 FYNNEI.